This record concerns one TCR beta chain sequence. This specimen belongs to a study of blood T cell repertoires in COVID-19. About the study: Nucleic acid was either cDNA or gDNA, and it came from T cells, B-cell-depleted T cells, or PBMCs.

Original data processing: From reference gene primer amplification, estimates of nucleated cell counts were derived. Measured with immunoSEQ multiplex PCR; TCRdb has only the in-frame clones, and not every one. The V and J calls and clone size are taken from that table; D and trimming were inferred from the DNA. Of some 200,000 clones in the sample, about 80% were seen once. With 2 bases clipped from V and 4 bases from J, the junction kept 4 bases outside the gene matches. This CDR3 has 14 residues. Germline V gene lookup returns CDR1 LGHDT and CDR2 YNNKEL (reference sequence). The chain joins TRBV3-1 (or the pseudogene TRBV3-2) to TRBJ1-1, with TRBD1 identical over 7 bases. The sequence was collected from a woman aged 55-70 years with acute or convalescent COVID-19. Sequencing input: peripheral blood. CDR3 loop: CASSQWDSSTEAFF. CDR3 DNA sequence: TGTGCCAGCAGCCAATGGGACAGTAGCACTGAAGCTTTCTTT.